The 27 T cell receptor beta chains below were found in one sample sequenced in a study of blood T cell repertoires in COVID-19. Profiled with immunoSEQ multiplex PCR; TCRdb holds only in-frame clones, not every one. The sample contains 300,000 to 400,000 clones, approximately 87% of which appear only once. Source material: peripheral blood. The source of these receptors is a woman aged 50 to 60 with active or convalescent COVID-19.

The gene calls are TRBV28 and TRBJ1-1; the D gene is possibly TRBD1 (5 bases). This CDR3 is built from 14 residues. Germline CDR1 MDHEN, CDR2 SYDVKM. The germline V and J ends were trimmed by 5 bases and 2 bases, with 12 bases remaining between them. The CDR3 loop is CASSGGGTNTEAFF. As DNA, the CDR3 is TGTGCCAGCAGTGGGGGGGGAACTAACACTGAAGCTTTCTTT.

The CDR3 DNA is TGTGCCAGCAGCCCTAAACATATAAGACAGGGTTCGGACCCCAATGAGCAGTTCTTC. This codes for CASSPKHIRQGSDPNEQFF. The chain combines TRBV7-2 with TRBJ2-1; 7 nucleotides line up with TRBD1. The V segment lost 5 bases and the J segment 6 bases; nucleotides outside the gene matches: 22. The CDR3 is 19 amino acids. From germline, CDR1 is SGHTA and CDR2 FQGNSA. The full variable domain, completed using reference TRBV7-2 and TRBJ2-1, is GAGVSQSPSNKVTEKGKDVELRCDPISGHTALYWYRQSLGQGLEFLIYFQGNSAPDKSGLPSDRFSAERTGGSVSTLTIQRTQQEDSAVYLCASSPKHIRQGSDPNEQFFGPGTRLTVL.

The chain couples TRBV7-2 to TRBJ1-1, with unresolved D. Germline loops: CDR1 SGHTA, CDR2 FQGNSA. V was shortened by 6 bases and J by 1 base, with 9 bases between the two germline ends. The CDR3 length is 13 residues. CDR3 sequence: CASRESGNTEAFF. Here the CDR3 DNA reads TGTGCCAGCAGGGAGTCGGGGAACACTGAAGCTTTCTTT. The whole variable domain, filled in from reference TRBV7-2 and TRBJ1-1, reads GAGVSQSPSNKVTEKGKDVELRCDPISGHTALYWYRQSLGQGLEFLIYFQGNSAPDKSGLPSDRFSAERTGGSVSTLTIQRTQQEDSAVYLCASRESGNTEAFFGQGTRLTVV.

The chain couples TRBV30 to TRBJ2-5; D is uncertain. Germline V CDR1 and CDR2: GTSNPN, SVGIG (reference sequence). V dropped 2 bases and J dropped 7 bases, with 5 bases sitting between them. There are 10 residues in the CDR3. The CDR3 coding sequence is TGTGCCTGGAGTTCCCTGACCCAGTACTTC. Translation gives CAWSSLTQYF.

The J gene is TRBJ2-7, the V gene TRBV23-1; D possibly corresponds to TRBD1 (6 bases). Being an ORF, TRBV23-1 has a function that is uncertain. There are 12 residues in the CDR3. With 6 bases removed from V and 9 bases from J, the gap between germline ends came to 15 bases. In DNA form, the CDR3 reads TGCGCCAGCAGGACAGGCGGCACTGGGCAGTACTTC. This translates into CASRTGGTGQYF.

This chain uses TRBV7-9 with TRBJ2-7; a possible D gene is TRBD1 (6 bases). The V end was cut by 4 bases, the J end by 5 bases, with 12 bases between. The CDR3 has 13 residues. CDR1 and CDR2 (germline): SEHNR, FQNEAQ (reference sequence). The CDR3 sequence is CASSSWAGDEQYF. CDR3 coding DNA: TGTGCCAGCAGCTCCTGGGCAGGGGACGAGCAGTACTTC. Drawing the rest from reference TRBV7-9 and TRBJ2-7, the complete variable domain is DTGVSQNPRHKITKRGQNVTFRCDPISEHNRLYWYRQTLGQGPEFLTYFQNEAQLEKSRLLSDRFSAERPKGSFSTLEIQRTEQGDSAMYLCASSSWAGDEQYFGPGTRLTVT.

This clone was seen once. The chain uses TRBV29-1 and TRBJ2-3; D is uncertain. This CDR3 contains 12 residues. CDR1 SQVTM and CDR2 ANQGSEA come from the germline V gene. V was clipped by 4 bases and J by 6 bases, with 11 bases between them. The CDR3 spells CSVAPPSDTQYF. CDR3 nucleotide sequence: TGCAGCGTTGCCCCTCCTTCTGATACGCAGTATTTT.

V usage is TRBV6-5 and J usage is TRBJ1-5; 7 bases agree with TRBD1. The CDR3 is made up of 13 amino acids. CDR1 MNHEY and CDR2 SVGAGI come from the germline V gene. The J segment lost 3 bases and the V segment lost 6 bases, leaving 2 bases of the junction unmatched. The CDR3 protein is CASSGQDNQPQHF. CDR3 sequence (DNA): TGTGCCAGCAGCGGACAGGACAATCAGCCCCAGCATTTT.

The chain employs TRBV5-1 and TRBJ1-6; 7 nucleotides align to TRBD1. Germline lookup yields CDR1 SGHRS and CDR2 YFSETQ. The CDR3 is 15 amino acids. Trimming removed 5 bases from V and 10 bases from J; junction bases left unmatched: 12. The CDR3 here is CASSDRVSSRSPLHF. The CDR3 DNA follows: TGCGCCAGCAGTGACAGGGTCTCCTCTAGATCACCCCTCCACTTT.

This clone was recorded a few times. The chain combines TRBV5-1 with TRBJ1-1, with 7 nucleotides matching TRBD1. Germline values: CDR1 SGHRS, CDR2 YFSETQ. The CDR3 is 15 residues long. J lost 2 bases, V lost 4 bases, and 8 bases had no gene match. CDR3 DNA sequence: TGCGCCAGCAGCCTAGTGACAGGGACCAACACTGAAGCTTTCTTT. It is translated as CASSLVTGTNTEAFF.

The rearrangement links TRBV29-1 to TRBJ1-1, with D perhaps matching TRBD1 (5 bases). Looked up from germline, CDR1 is SQVTM and CDR2 is ANQGSEA. This CDR3 spans 13 amino acids. V was pared by 8 bases and J by 5 bases, with 18 bases between. DNA of the CDR3: TGCAGCACCGACCAGGGTGGATGGACTGAAGCTTTCTTT. Amino acid sequence: CSTDQGGWTEAFF.

The V and J genes are TRBV4-2 and TRBJ1-6, with D possibly being TRBD1 (6 bases). Between the trimmed V and J ends, which lost 0 bases and 6 bases, there was a span of 12 bases. The V gene's germline CDR1 is LGHNA and CDR2 YNFKEQ. This CDR3 is built from 16 residues. CDR3 sequence (DNA): TGTGCCAGCAGCCAAGAGCCCAGGGGCACTAATTCACCCCTCCACTTT. Residues: CASSQEPRGTNSPLHF.

This chain joins TRBV15 and TRBJ2-6; 7 bases line up with TRBD1. The junction had 7 bases not matched to a gene; V was cut back by 4 bases and J by 4 bases. The CDR3 loop spans 16 amino acids. The germline V gene encodes CDR1 LNHNV and CDR2 YYDKDF (reference sequence). CDR3 coding DNA: TGTGCCACCAGCACCGACAGGGTAAAGGGGGCCAACGTCCTGACTTTC. Amino acids: CATSTDRVKGANVLTF.

The J gene is TRBJ1-6, the V gene TRBV7-2, with unresolved D. Germline lookup yields CDR1 SGHTA and CDR2 FQGNSA. The CDR3 totals 13 residues. V lost 5 bases to trimming and J lost 10 bases, with 12 bases between them. The CDR3 DNA sequence: TGTGCCAGCAGCGTTCTCTCTCAGTCACCCCTCCACTTT. It yields the protein CASSVLSQSPLHF.

The sample holds a few counts of this clone. This chain links TRBV5-4 with TRBJ1-4, with 7 bases aligning to TRBD1. V trimming: 0 bases; J trimming: 8 bases; junction bases outside the gene matches: 4. The length of the CDR3 is 14 residues. CDR1 and CDR2 from the germline V gene are SGHNT and YYREEE (reference sequence). In DNA, the CDR3 is TGTGCCAGCAGCTTGGGGACAGGCTCCGAAAAACTGTTTTTT. Protein: CASSLGTGSEKLFF.

This clone has just one count. This chain connects TRBV29-1 to TRBJ2-7; a possible D gene is TRBD1 (6 bases). Germline lookup yields CDR1 SQVTM and CDR2 ANQGSEA. The CDR3 covers 14 residues. Trimming cost V 2 bases and J 0 bases, with 11 bases left between them. The CDR3 region is CSVETGNSSYEQYF. The CDR3 DNA reads TGCAGCGTTGAAACAGGGAATAGCTCCTACGAGCAGTACTTC.

The chain employs TRBV6-2 or TRBV6-3 and TRBJ2-3, with a tentative D call TRBD1 (6 bases). There are 16 residues in the CDR3. V was shortened by 0 bases and J by 9 bases, with 19 bases between the two germline ends. Germline V CDR1 and CDR2: MNHEY, SVGEGT. CDR3 sequence: CASSYSSPGTTGTQYF. In DNA, the CDR3 is TGTGCCAGCAGTTACTCGAGTCCCGGAACTACAGGGACGCAGTATTTT.

DNA for the CDR3: TGTGCCAGCAGCTTAAGCGGGAGTCATGATGAGCAGTTCTTC. It encodes CASSLSGSHDEQFF. The chain employs TRBV6-5 and TRBJ2-1; 8 nucleotides agree with TRBD2. This CDR3 spans 14 amino acids. Per the germline V gene, CDR1 is MNHEY and CDR2 is SVGAGI. The V gene end was trimmed by 6 bases and the J gene end by 8 bases; junction bases not matched to a gene: 9.

The V call is TRBV27, the J call TRBJ1-2, with 7 bases identical to TRBD1. Germline V gene lookup returns CDR1 MNHEY and CDR2 SMNVEV (reference sequence). This CDR3 is built from 16 residues. V gave up 2 bases and J gave up 2 bases; unmatched junction bases: 8. The CDR3 DNA reads as TGTGCCAGCAGTTTAATGGCCCGGGACAGAAACTATGGCTACACCTTC. It specifies CASSLMARDRNYGYTF.

The chain links TRBV3-1 (or the pseudogene TRBV3-2) to TRBJ1-2, with 8 bases identical to TRBD1. The CDR3 loop spans 15 amino acids. The ends lost 6 bases at V and 1 base at J; junction bases unmatched: 7. The germline V gene has CDR1 LGHDT and CDR2 YNNKEL (reference sequence). As DNA, the CDR3 is TGTGCCAGCAGAGGACAGGGTGGAGTTAACTATGGCTACACCTTC. The encoded protein is CASRGQGGVNYGYTF.

V usage is TRBV6-5 and J usage is TRBJ2-7; 8 positions agree with TRBD1. CDR1 and CDR2 (germline): MNHEY, SVGAGI. This CDR3 spans 14 amino acids. Losses at the gene ends were 2 bases for V and 3 bases for J; bases not matched to a gene: 3. The CDR3 nucleotides are TGTGCCAGCAGTTACAGTGACAGGGGCTACGAGCAGTACTTC. Its protein is CASSYSDRGYEQYF.

This chain links TRBV4-1 with TRBJ1-5; TRBD1 might be the D (5 bases). Germline CDR1 and CDR2: MGHRA and YSYEKL. V was trimmed by 2 bases and J by 5 bases, leaving 19 bases between them. This CDR3 spans 17 amino acids. The CDR3 reads CASSQFIVQGGDQPQHF. Here the CDR3 DNA reads TGCGCCAGCAGCCAATTCATAGTGCAGGGCGGAGATCAGCCCCAGCATTTT.

This chain connects TRBV6-2 or TRBV6-3 to TRBJ2-1; 10 nucleotides match TRBD1. Looked up from germline, CDR1 is MNHEY and CDR2 is SVGEGT. V trimming: 4 bases; J trimming: 4 bases; junction bases outside the gene matches: 7. This CDR3 spans 16 amino acids. The CDR3 sequence: CASSSYRDRGYNEQFF. Here the CDR3 DNA reads TGTGCCAGCAGTTCTTATCGGGACAGGGGATACAATGAGCAGTTCTTC.

The V gene is TRBV4-2, the J gene TRBJ2-3; 9 bases are shared with TRBD2. After removal of 2 bases from V and 4 bases from J, the junction contained 7 bases not matched to a gene. The CDR3 contains 16 residues. In germline, CDR1 is LGHNA, CDR2 YNFKEQ. CDR3 amino acids: CASSQSPGTSSDTQYF. In nucleotides, the CDR3 is TGTGCCAGCAGCCAAAGCCCCGGGACTAGCTCAGATACGCAGTATTTT.

The chain uses TRBV6-2 or TRBV6-3 and TRBJ1-6; the D gene is possibly TRBD1 (6 bases). V shed 2 bases and J shed 12 bases, with 14 bases lying between them. This CDR3 has 14 residues. Germline lookup yields CDR1 MNHEY and CDR2 SVGEGT. The CDR3: CASSYGQGYGPLHF. CDR3 in DNA: TGTGCCAGCAGTTACGGTCAGGGGTACGGACCCCTCCACTTT.

The gene calls are TRBV7-9 and TRBJ2-2, with TRBD1 matching over 7 bases. There are 15 residues in the CDR3. CDR1 is SEHNR, CDR2 FQNEAQ, per germline (reference sequence). The V segment lost 5 bases and the J segment 1 base; nucleotides outside the gene matches: 4. CDR3 nucleotides: TGTGCCAGCAGCGTCGGGACAGTGAACACCGGGGAGCTGTTTTTT. It is translated as CASSVGTVNTGELFF.

This rearrangement joins TRBV18 to TRBJ2-7; the D is unclear. Trimming took off 4 bases at V and 2 bases at J, with 12 bases between the two ends. The CDR3 consists of 14 residues. CDR1 and CDR2 (germline): KGHSH, LQKENI. The CDR3 DNA reads TGTGCCAGCTCACTGAACGGTCCGACCTACGAGCAGTACTTC. Protein product: CASSLNGPTYEQYF.